This TCR beta chain was sequenced for a study of shared clonotypes between healthy human individuals. Study context: Donors had three CD4 naive, three CD4 memory, two CD8 naive and one CD8 memory plate apiece. Findings of the study overall: Among a few donors, approximately 5% of naive CD4 clonotypes were found in common.

As regards this clone: The antigen is unknown.

The assay ran at deep level. Sorted-subset replicate PCRs used roughly 210 ng of genomic DNA. This amount corresponded to about 30,000 T cell genomes. TCRdb's table, derived via immunoSEQ multiplex PCR, lists solely in-frame clones and lacks some. The sample carries millions of clones, approximately 95% recorded once. The length of the CDR3 is 13 residues. CDR1 SNHLY and CDR2 FYNNEI come from the germline V gene. V lost 8 bases and J lost 4; bases outside the gene matches: 6. The chain links TRBV2 to TRBJ2-5; 8 bases match TRBD2. The material sequenced was naive CD4+ T cells from PBMCs. Subset denoted: CD45RA+ positively selected. The TCR was taken from a young man in good health. Some clones in this sample may be carry-over from other donors' samples. CDR3: CASLYLAGETQYF. The CDR3 DNA reads as TGTGCCAGCCTATATCTAGCGGGAGAGACCCAGTACTTC.